This T cell receptor (beta chain) appears in the sequencing data of a study of T cell responses to AZD1222 COVID-19 vaccine. Findings of the study overall: Females made up more of the donors, who were largely white British, and clonal diversity may have come out too low. Of the AZD1222 recipients, only five to seven were seropositive at baseline. In the spike-specific TCR repertoire, nearly half reportedly target unmutated variant regions.

V was shortened by 1 base and J by 8 bases, with 14 bases between the two germline ends. There are 14 residues in the CDR3. The germline gives CDR1 SEHNR, CDR2 FQNEAQ (reference sequence). The assay was immunoSEQ multiplex PCR, and TCRdb's table has in-frame clones only and misses some. The sample shows 150,000 to 200,000 clones, about 92% of them seen only once. Note on this clone: Its antigen is unidentified.

Sequencing used peripheral blood, obtained 28 days after the second AZD1222 dose. The V gene is TRBV7-9, the J gene TRBJ1-2; D call uncertain. The receptor was isolated from an adult who received the AZD1222 COVID-19 vaccine. The DNA for the CDR3 is TGTGCCAGCAGCTTAGAGCGGAATCTCGGGGGCTACACCTTC. This gives the protein CASSLERNLGGYTF.